One and the same sample provided the 21 T cell receptor beta chains below, sequenced in a study of tumor-infiltrating lymphocytes in primary liver carcinoma. Each 20-30 mg portion of unsorted bulk tissue served as the source for co-extraction of RNA and DNA. The authors made TCR beta cDNA from roughly 480 ng total RNA with a constant-region primer. Three-round nested multiplex PCR performed with slightly modified ARM-PCR produced the TCR beta libraries. Two initial PCR rounds of approximately 10 cycles each paired TRBV1-TRBV30 forward primers with a C-beta reverse primer. TCRdb reanalysed the multiplex PCR reads using MiXCR and keeps one entry per CDR3 protein. The table lists roughly 48,000 distinct CDR3 sequences, around three quarters of them singletons. The sample taken for sequencing was liver tumor tissue from sampling region 3. The subset denotes: tumor region T3, left-lateral pole. The receptor set was obtained from a man aged 40-50 years with primary liver carcinoma and hepatitis B virus infection.

This clonotype occurred a few times. A much more abundant neighbour one base away suggests this may be a read error. This chain connects TRBV28 to TRBJ2-1, with a tentative D call TRBD1 (6 bases). Germline CDR1 and CDR2: MDHEN and SYDVKM. V dropped 5 bases and J dropped 12 bases, with 20 bases sitting between them. The CDR3 length is 14 residues. The CDR3 DNA follows: TGTGCCAGCAGTACTACCTCAGGGGCGTACGGGCAGTTCTTC. Its protein product is CASSTTSGAYGQFF.

This clonotype showed up many times. This chain joins TRBV2 and TRBJ2-5, with a possible D match to TRBD1 (5 bases). The CDR3 covers 11 residues. Germline V gives CDR1 SNHLY, CDR2 FYNNEI. V was clipped by 2 bases and J by 9 bases, with 7 bases between them. The DNA for the CDR3 is TGTGCCAGCAGTGAAAAACAGGCCCAGTACTTC. Translation gives CASSEKQAQYF.

The V call is TRBV10-3, the J call TRBJ1-4, with 11 nucleotides matching TRBD1. The V gene end was trimmed by 5 bases and the J gene end by 7 bases; junction bases not matched to a gene: 6. This CDR3 is 15 amino acids long. Looked up from germline, CDR1 is ENHRY and CDR2 is SYGVKD. The CDR3 DNA reads TGTGCCATCAGTCCCGGGACAGGGGGTAGTGAAAAACTGTTTTTT. It translates to CAISPGTGGSEKLFF.

This clonotype was counted once. A much larger clone differs from this one at a single base, so this may be a read error. The chain employs TRBV5-1 and TRBJ2-7, with D possibly being TRBD2 (5 bases). This CDR3 comprises 14 residues. Trimming removed 7 bases from V and 6 bases from J, with 20 bases in between. Looked up from germline, CDR1 is SGHRS and CDR2 is YFSETQ. CDR3 sequence: CASASLVGASEQYF. The DNA of the CDR3 is TGCGCCAGCGCATCGCTGGTGGGAGCTTCCGAGCAGTACTTC. Full variable domain (missing parts from reference TRBV5-1 and TRBJ2-7): KAGVTQTPRYLIKTRGQQVTLSCSPISGHRSVSWYQQTPGQGLQFLFEYFSETQRNKGNFPGRFSGRQFSNSRSEMNVSTLELGDSALYLCASASLVGASEQYFGPGTRLTVT.

This clonotype has just a few counts. This chain uses TRBV11-2 with TRBJ2-1; 8 bases match TRBD2. The CDR3 runs to 16 residues. Germline loops: CDR1 SGHAT, CDR2 FQNNGV. V lost 3 bases, J lost 10 bases, and 14 bases stayed unmatched. CDR3 sequence: CASSLDIGLAMCEQFF. CDR3 bases: TGTGCCAGCAGCTTGGACATCGGACTAGCCATGTGCGAGCAGTTCTTC.

Of note for this clonotype: A read error is likely, as this CDR3 ends without the conserved phenylalanine or tryptophan. The V call is TRBV29-1, the J call TRBJ1-2; possibly TRBD1 for D (5 bases). Trimming removed 7 bases from V and 4 bases from J, with 13 bases in between. The germline CDR1 and CDR2 sequences are SQVTM and ANQGSEA. The CDR3 runs 12 residues. The CDR3 protein is CSAGRQSYGYTL. For the CDR3, the DNA is TGCAGCGCTGGAAGACAGAGCTATGGCTACACCCTC.

Concerning this clonotype: The junction shows a germline mismatch at one end, possibly a read error. The chain is built from TRBV4-1 and TRBJ2-7, with TRBD1 matching 7 bases. The germline V gene encodes CDR1 MGHRA and CDR2 YSYEKL. This CDR3 is 14 amino acids long. In DNA, the CDR3 is TGCGCCAGCAACCAAGAGGGGGCGGCGGGCGAGCAGTACTTC. It yields the protein CASNQEGAAGEQYF.

Points on this clonotype: Likely a read error: the CDR3 ends without its conserved phenylalanine or tryptophan. It is unclear where the CDR3 begins or ends on the DNA, so no DNA is shown, and the CDR3 is as TCRdb lists it. The rearrangement uses TRBV11-2 and TRBJ2-2; the tabulated D call, TRBD2, remains unverified against the DNA. The germline V gene encodes CDR1 SGHAT and CDR2 FQNNGV. The CDR3 is 16 residues long, counting both termini. This chain's CDR3 is CASSLGALAGTGEQFI.

Details on this clonotype: The junction departs from germline at one end; a sequencing error may be responsible. The chain has TRBV10-3 and TRBJ1-1; D call uncertain. CDR3 length equals 15 residues. Germline V gene lookup returns CDR1 ENHRY and CDR2 SYGVKD. The CDR3 region is CGISEPWGPNTEAFF. CDR3 in DNA: TGTGGCATCAGTGAGCCGTGGGGTCCGAACACTGAAGCTTTCTTT.

Only one count was recorded for this clonotype. One end of the junction does not line up with germline, which may come from a read error. This chain uses TRBV12-3 or TRBV12-4 with TRBJ2-1; possible D gene TRBD2, 5 bases. CDR3 size: 17 residues. The CDR3 sequence is CASSLKASRSSYNEEFF. Here the CDR3 DNA reads TGTGCCAGCAGTTTAAAGGCTAGCAGGAGCTCCTACAATGAGGAGTTCTTC.

The chain uses TRBV30 and TRBJ1-1; 7 bases fit TRBD1. Germline V CDR1 and CDR2: GTSNPN, SVGIG (reference sequence). The ends lost 5 bases at V and 1 base at J; junction bases unmatched: 22. The length of the CDR3 is 19 residues. CDR3 loop: CAWDHSSWRPDRRNTEAFF. The CDR3 DNA follows: TGTGCCTGGGATCACTCCTCGTGGAGACCGGACAGGAGGAACACTGAAGCTTTCTTT.

The rearrangement joins TRBV30 to TRBJ1-2; D is possibly TRBD1 (5 bases). Germline V gene sequence: CDR1 GTSNPN, CDR2 SVGIG (reference sequence). The ends were cut back, 2 bases at V and 6 bases at J, with 16 bases in the middle. The CDR3 is 14 residues long. The CDR3 DNA follows: TGTGCCTGGAGTCACCTGTCAGGGTACGATGGCTACACCTTC. It encodes CAWSHLSGYDGYTF.

In the case of this clonotype: The junction shows a germline mismatch at one end, possibly a read error. The genes are TRBV10-1 and TRBJ2-3; D is uncertain. The germline V gene encodes CDR1 WNHNN and CDR2 SYGVQD (reference sequence). The CDR3 is 13 residues long. CDR3 amino acids: CASGDSLTDTQYF. CDR3 DNA: TGCGCCAGCGGTGACTCCCTCACAGATACGCAGTATTTT.

As to this clonotype: The CDR3 ends on some other residue instead of the conserved phenylalanine or tryptophan, so this is likely a read error. The DNA is left out, because the CDR3 cannot be placed on it with certainty; the CDR3 is given as TCRdb lists it. V usage is TRBV11-2 and J usage is TRBJ2-7. Germline loops: CDR1 SGHAT, CDR2 FQNNGV. Termini included, the CDR3 measures 14 amino acids. CDR3 sequence reads: CASSFVGLYYERYL.

This clonotype was detected only once. The chain carries TRBV13 and TRBJ2-3; D gene uncertain. V gave up 1 base and J gave up 4 bases, with 6 bases separating them. The CDR3 covers 13 residues. Looked up from germline, CDR1 is PRHDT and CDR2 is FYEKMQ (reference sequence). Here the CDR3 reads CASSLEGADTQYF. CDR3 nucleotide sequence: TGTGCCAGCAGCTTAGAGGGCGCAGATACGCAGTATTTT.

As to this clonotype: Because the CDR3 is missing its conserved closing phenylalanine or tryptophan, this is likely a read error. The gene calls are TRBV10-3 and TRBJ2-7; 10 nucleotides align to TRBD2. Per the germline V gene, CDR1 is ENHRY and CDR2 is SYGVKD. The CDR3 consists of 13 residues. The CDR3 DNA reads TGTGCCATCCAGCGGGAGGGCTCCCACGAGCAGTACTCC. Translating gives CAIQREGSHEQYS.

Worth noting for this clonotype: A read error may account for a junction end that differs from germline. The genes are TRBV11-1 and TRBJ2-2; D possibly corresponds to TRBD2 (5 bases). The germline V gene encodes CDR1 SGHAT and CDR2 FQDESV (reference sequence). This CDR3 contains 13 residues. The CDR3 loop is CASSLLVGGQLFF. The CDR3 bases are TGTGCCAGCAGCTTACTAGTCGGCGGGCAGCTGTTTTTC.

As for this clonotype: With a much larger clone just one base away, this may be a read error. The V and J genes are TRBV10-3 and TRBJ2-1; tentative D call: TRBD2 (5 bases). Trimming stripped 1 base from V and 9 bases from J, with 10 bases between. Germline assignment: CDR1 ENHRY and CDR2 SYGVKD. The CDR3 runs 13 residues. The CDR3: CAISEYPEGEQFF. CDR3 DNA sequence: TGTGCCATCAGTGAGTACCCCGAGGGTGAGCAGTTCTTC.

The chain couples TRBV29-1 to TRBJ2-1; no definite D call. Germline-derived CDR1 and CDR2 are SQVTM and ANQGSEA. The CDR3 is 13 residues long. CDR3 coding DNA: TGCAATGTTGACGGTAACTCCTACAATGAGCAGTTCTTC. Amino acid sequence: CNVDGNSYNEQFF.

V is TRBV6-6 and J is TRBJ2-1; unclear D gene. The germline V and J ends were trimmed by 0 bases and 16 bases, with 13 bases remaining between them. The CDR3 contains 12 residues. Germline V CDR1 and CDR2: MNHNY, SVGAGI (reference sequence). The CDR3 sequence: CASSYSVNEHFF. Written as DNA, the CDR3 is TGTGCCAGCAGTTACTCGGTCAATGAACACTTCTTC.

As regards this clonotype: At one end the junction does not follow the germline gene, possibly because of a read error. This CDR3 is CSARDEGNIGELFF. CDR3 DNA: TGCAGTGCTAGAGATGAGGGGAACATCGGGGAGCTGTTTTTT. V usage is TRBV20-1 and J usage is TRBJ2-2; possibly TRBD1 or TRBD2 for D (5 bases each). CDR1 is DFQATT, CDR2 SNEGSKA, per germline (reference sequence). The CDR3 consists of 14 residues.